Listed here are 21 T cell receptor beta chains from one sample, sequenced in a study of T-cell reconstitution after alpha-beta-depleted transplantation in children. A library of TCRbeta sequences, prepared with unique molecular identifiers, was generated. TCRdb re-called the PCR reads with MiXCR, one entry per CDR3 protein. The table records approximately 800,000 distinct CDR3 sequences, under 20% of them present only once. The material sequenced was PBMCs, mostly from graft donor cells, taken 360 days after TCRalphabeta/CD19-depleted stem cell transplant. These receptors originate from a male patient aged 5 to 17 who had a stem cell transplant for acute lymphoblastic leukemia, so the T cells may come from the graft donor.

This chain's CDR3 is CASSLAGSNTEAFF. The DNA of the CDR3 is TGTGCCAGCAGTTTGGCAGGGTCGAACACTGAAGCTTTCTTT. The chain uses TRBV12-3 or TRBV12-4 and TRBJ1-1, with D perhaps matching TRBD1 (5 bases). This CDR3 region has 14 residues. The V end lost 3 bases, the J end lost 1 base, and 9 bases lay between the germline ends.

Points on this clonotype: A much larger clone differs from this one at a single base, so this may be a read error. V gene TRBV4-1 combines with J gene TRBJ2-5, with D perhaps being TRBD1 or TRBD2 (5 bases each). The J call may be incorrect, as the DNA end agrees better with TRBJ2-1. In germline, CDR1 is MGHRA, CDR2 YSYEKL. The CDR3 length is 12 residues. In DNA, the CDR3 is TGCGCCAGCAGCCAAGAAGGGGAGACCCAGTTCTTC. Translating it yields CASSQEGETQFF.

The rearrangement joins TRBV11-1 to TRBJ2-2, with 12 bases identical to TRBD2. With V trimmed by 5 bases and J by 4 bases, 14 bases remained unmatched. The germline V gene has CDR1 SGHAT and CDR2 FQDESV (reference sequence). This CDR3 contains 19 residues. CDR3 sequence (DNA): TGTGCCAGCAGCCCGACCCGACTAGCGGGAGCGGGGGTCACCGGGGAGCTGTTTTTT. Its translation is CASSPTRLAGAGVTGELFF.

Many counts were recorded for this clonotype. This chain links TRBV5-1 with TRBJ2-5; 10 nucleotides align to TRBD2. Germline CDR1 and CDR2: SGHRS and YFSETQ. After removal of 6 bases from V and 2 bases from J, the junction contained 7 bases not matched to a gene. This CDR3 comprises 15 residues. CDR3 bases: TGCGCCAGCAACCTAGCGGGAGCGATTCAAGAGACCCAGTACTTC. Translated, it gives CASNLAGAIQETQYF.

This clonotype was seen only a few times. The J gene is TRBJ1-6, the V gene TRBV3-1; D unresolved. The CDR3 sequence is 15 residues long. Trimming stripped 1 base from V and 5 bases from J, with 9 bases between. CDR1 is LGHDT and CDR2 is YNNKEL in the germline V gene (reference sequence). DNA for the CDR3: TGTGCCAGCAGCCAAGTTTCGTCGGATAATTCACCCCTCCACTTT. This gives the protein CASSQVSSDNSPLHF.

This clonotype has a handful of counts. The rearrangement joins TRBV20-1 to TRBJ1-2; D uncertain. Germline V gene sequence: CDR1 DFQATT, CDR2 SNEGSKA (reference sequence). The V end lost 6 bases, the J end lost 4 bases, and 15 bases lay between the germline ends. The CDR3 is 13 amino acids. The CDR3 DNA reads TGCAGTGCCAGACGGGCAGGAGTCTATGGCTACACCTTC. Protein product: CSARRAGVYGYTF.

The sample holds a few counts of this clonotype. This chain uses TRBV29-1 with TRBJ2-1; 12 nucleotides match TRBD2. Germline V gene sequence: CDR1 SQVTM, CDR2 ANQGSEA. This CDR3 spans 18 amino acids. After removal of 0 bases from V and 0 bases from J, the junction contained 6 bases not matched to a gene. This chain's CDR3 is CSVEDFRTSGTSYNEQFF. DNA of the CDR3: TGCAGCGTTGAAGATTTTAGGACTAGCGGGACCTCCTACAATGAGCAGTTCTTC.

V is TRBV5-1 and J is TRBJ1-1; no clear D gene. Germline lookup yields CDR1 SGHRS and CDR2 YFSETQ. With 0 bases removed from V and 4 bases from J, the gap between germline ends came to 13 bases. The CDR3 length is 15 residues. The CDR3 DNA reads TGCGCCAGCAGCTTGGCTGGTCTCCTGGCCACTGAAGCTTTCTTT. The encoded protein is CASSLAGLLATEAFF.

In regard to this clonotype: Germline and junction disagree at one end, which may indicate a read error. This chain joins TRBV19 and TRBJ2-1; 10 nucleotides agree with TRBD2. The CDR3 consists of 14 residues. Per germline, CDR1 LNHDA and CDR2 SQIVND (reference sequence). The chain's CDR3 is CASSIAASGSKYIF. CDR3 in DNA: TGTGCCAGTAGTATCGCGGCTAGCGGGAGCAAATATATCTTC.

This sequence joins TRBV7-2 and TRBJ2-7, with a possible D match to TRBD2 (5 bases). The V and J ends lost 0 bases and 3 bases respectively, with 12 bases between them. CDR3 length: 15 amino acids. CDR1 and CDR2 (germline): SGHTA, FQGNSA. CDR3 in DNA: TGTGCCAGCAGCTTAGCGCCGGGAAGCCTCTACGAGCAGTACTTC. Protein product: CASSLAPGSLYEQYF.

This chain links TRBV24-1 with TRBJ2-1; unclear D gene. The CDR3 runs to 14 residues. CDR1 and CDR2 from the germline V gene are KGHDR and SFDVKD. Trimming shortened V by 3 bases and J by 4 bases, and 9 bases separated the two germline ends. CDR3 in amino acids: CATSDRAFYNEQFF. CDR3 nucleotides: TGTGCCACCAGTGATCGGGCCTTTTACAATGAGCAGTTCTTC.

The chain links TRBV20-1 to TRBJ2-5; 10 bases agree with TRBD2. The trim removed 0 bases at V and 5 bases at J, leaving 6 bases unmatched. The germline gives CDR1 DFQATT, CDR2 SNEGSKA (reference sequence). The CDR3 has 15 residues. CDR3 loop: CSARDEREGGETQYF. The CDR3 region has the DNA TGCAGTGCTAGAGATGAGCGGGAGGGCGGGGAGACCCAGTACTTC.

This clonotype came up many times. The chain has TRBV10-2 and TRBJ2-7; 7 bases match TRBD2. The CDR3 length is 13 residues. The V gene end was trimmed by 10 bases and the J gene end by 3 bases; junction bases not matched to a gene: 9. Germline V gene data show CDR1 as WSHSY and CDR2 as SAAADI. The CDR3 DNA follows: TGCGCCACCAGAAGCGGGACTAACTACGAGCAGTACTTC. Protein product: CATRSGTNYEQYF.

This clonotype appeared a few times. V and J are TRBV20-1 and TRBJ2-7, with TRBD1 matching over 8 bases. The germline V gene encodes CDR1 DFQATT and CDR2 SNEGSKA (reference sequence). The CDR3 length is 16 residues. V trimming: 1 base; J trimming: 0 bases; junction bases outside the gene matches: 8. The CDR3 bases are TGCAGTGCTAGAGGGGGCCAGGGGGCCCTCTCCTACGAGCAGTACTTC. This gives the protein CSARGGQGALSYEQYF.

This clonotype turned up a few times. V is TRBV28 and J is TRBJ2-1; a weak D match, TRBD2 (5 bases). Trimming shortened V by 1 base and J by 4 bases, and 8 bases separated the two germline ends. The CDR3 is made up of 14 amino acids. Germline CDR1 is MDHEN and CDR2 is SYDVKM. The DNA for the CDR3 is TGTGCCAGCAGTTTATTAGCGCCATACAATGAGCAGTTCTTC. As protein: CASSLLAPYNEQFF. The variable domain in full, with the rest retrieved from reference TRBV28 and TRBJ2-1, is DVKVTQSSRYLVKRTGEKVFLECVQDMDHENMFWYRQDPGLGLRLIYFSYDVKMKEKGDIPEGYSVSREKKERFSLILESASTNQTSMYLCASSLLAPYNEQFFGPGTRLTVL.

This clonotype turned up a few times. V and J are TRBV12-3 or TRBV12-4 and TRBJ2-7, with D unresolved. This CDR3 contains 15 residues. V was clipped by 6 bases and J by 0 bases, with 15 bases between them. Here the CDR3 DNA reads TGTGCCAGCAGACCTACAGCTTCTCCCTCCTACGAGCAGTACTTC. The encoded protein is CASRPTASPSYEQYF.

This clonotype was seen once. The chain combines TRBV7-3 with TRBJ2-1; 9 bases are shared with TRBD2. J lost 2 bases, V lost 4 bases, and 9 bases had no gene match. Looked up from germline, CDR1 is SGHTA and CDR2 is FQGTGA. The CDR3 is 17 residues long. CDR3 coding DNA: TGTGCCAGCAGCTCCCCACCGACTAGCGGCACCTACAATGAGCAGTTCTTC. Translating gives CASSSPPTSGTYNEQFF.

This clonotype was picked up a small number of times. The CDR3 bases are TGCGCCAGCAGCTTGAGTAAGGGGACAGGGGGCGCTTACTATGGCTACACCTTC. Protein product: CASSLSKGTGGAYYGYTF. The rearrangement links TRBV5-1 to TRBJ1-2; 12 nucleotides agree with TRBD1. Trimming cost V 1 base and J 3 bases; bases outside gene matches: 10. Germline V CDR1 and CDR2: SGHRS, YFSETQ. This CDR3 is 18 amino acids long.

This clonotype was observed many times. The V gene is TRBV9, the J gene TRBJ1-1; 7 bases map to TRBD1. CDR3 length: 13 amino acids. After removal of 5 bases from V and 0 bases from J, the junction contained 1 base not matched to a gene. Germline-derived CDR1 and CDR2 are SGDLS and YYNGEE. The CDR3: CASRGQMNTEAFF. The DNA of the CDR3 is TGTGCCAGCAGGGGACAGATGAACACTGAAGCTTTCTTT.

The chain uses TRBV29-1 and TRBJ2-7, with 8 bases lining up with TRBD2. The CDR3 covers 14 residues. CDR1 is SQVTM and CDR2 is ANQGSEA in the germline V gene. J was trimmed by 4 bases and V by 6 bases; bases with no gene match: 11. The CDR3 DNA reads TGCAGCGTCCCTCGGGGGGGACAACTATACGAGCAGTACTTC. It is translated as CSVPRGGQLYEQYF.

This clonotype turned up a few times. V gene TRBV14 combines with J gene TRBJ2-5, with D unresolved. This CDR3 spans 13 amino acids. The ends were cut back, 1 base at V and 7 bases at J, with 10 bases in the middle. CDR1 and CDR2 (germline): SGHDN, FVKESK. The CDR3 protein is CASSQGGSGTQYF. CDR3 nucleotide sequence: TGTGCCAGCAGCCAAGGCGGTTCCGGGACCCAGTACTTC.